These T cell receptor beta chains were read from a single sample in a study of cytomegalovirus exposure and HLA in healthy donors. Assay: immunoSEQ multiplex PCR; the TCRdb copy retains only in-frame clones and omits some. The sample includes about 220,000 clones, 75% to 95% of them seen just once. The sequencing sample was made of PBMCs. Receptor source: a woman aged 18-29 years in good health and CMV-seronegative. Both conserved end residues are part of each CDR3. Each record gives: J gene, V gene, clone size, D gene, CDR3 protein, CDR3 DNA. D genes are given only for firm matches. Rows may omit the clone size; those that give it use once, few, many or a size class.

TRBJ2-7,TRBV19,.,TRBD1,CASTISGGRSFGEQYF,TGTGCCAGTACCATTTCAGGGGGTAGGAGTTTCGGCGAGCAGTACTTC
TRBJ1-4,TRBV5-1,.,.,CASSFRGMEEKLFF,TGCGCCAGCAGCTTCAGGGGCATGGAAGAAAAACTGTTTTTT
TRBJ1-5,TRBV19,.,.,CATKREAGGNQPQHF,TGTGCCACCAAGAGGGAAGCAGGGGGCAATCAGCCCCAGCATTTT
TRBJ2-1,TRBV6-5,.,TRBD2,CASSFGLAVNEQFF,TGTGCCAGCAGCTTCGGACTAGCAGTGAATGAGCAGTTCTTC
TRBJ2-7,TRBV13,once,.,CASSLNGGRALYEQYF,TGTGCCAGCAGCTTAAATGGAGGGCGGGCTCTCTACGAGCAGTACTTC
TRBJ2-7,TRBV6-4,.,.,CASSKSAYYEQYF,TGTGCCAGCAGTAAGTCTGCCTACTACGAGCAGTACTTC
TRBJ1-2,TRBV28,.,TRBD1,CASSLSGQNYGYTF,TGTGCCAGCAGTTTATCGGGACAGAACTATGGCTACACCTTC
TRBJ2-6,TRBV5-4,few,.,CASSPGGSGANVLTF,TGTGCCAGCAGCCCCGGGGGCTCTGGGGCCAACGTCCTGACTTTC
TRBJ1-3,TRBV5-1,.,.,CASSLAGGSGNTIYF,TGCGCCAGCAGCTTGGCCGGGGGGAGTGGAAACACCATATATTTT
TRBJ2-7,TRBV9,.,.,CASSSQSGGHEQYF,TGTGCCAGCAGCTCCCAATCTGGGGGCCACGAGCAGTACTTC
TRBJ2-4,TRBV6-5,.,TRBD1,CASSGTVRDIQYF,TGTGCCAGCAGTGGGACAGTGAGGGACATTCAGTACTTC
TRBJ2-5,TRBV29-1,.,.,CSDGPTGTTYQETQYF,TGCAGCGATGGCCCGACCGGGACAACCTACCAAGAGACCCAGTACTTC
TRBJ2-3,TRBV27,once,.,CASSLSFLVNPTDTQYF,TGTGCCAGCAGTTTATCGTTCCTAGTCAACCCCACAGATACGCAGTATTTT
TRBJ1-5,TRBV5-5,.,TRBD1,CASSPGTGLGQPQHF,TGTGCCAGCAGCCCGGGGACAGGGCTGGGTCAGCCCCAGCATTTT
TRBJ1-5,TRBV7-9,few,.,CASSFYGGLQNQPQHF,TGTGCCAGCAGCTTTTACGGAGGACTGCAGAATCAGCCCCAGCATTTT
TRBJ1-2,TRBV30,.,TRBD1,CAWSVEDRGHGYTF,TGTGCCTGGAGTGTGGAGGACAGGGGTCATGGCTACACCTTC
TRBJ2-1,TRBV19,.,TRBD2,CASTSGGRANEQFF,TGTGCCAGTACGTCCGGCGGGAGGGCCAATGAGCAGTTCTTC